What follows are 3 T cell receptor beta chains derived from one specimen sequenced in a study of shared T cell receptors in the human thymus. Repertoires were generated with immunoSEQ multiplex PCR, while TCRdb's copy carries only in-frame clones and drops some. The sample holds around 730,000 clones; 80% to 90% are singletons and the top ten take 0.008% to 0.011%. The data were also submitted as part of a second study, on human thymus T cells.

Sequenced sample: thymocytes. The receptors stem from a girl under three years old with a congenital heart defect.

The chain is built from TRBV6-5 and TRBJ2-5; tentative D call: TRBD2 (7 bases). V was trimmed by 2 bases and J by 1 base, leaving 8 bases between them. The CDR3 is made up of 14 amino acids. Germline CDR1 MNHEY, CDR2 SVGAGI. CDR3 residues: CASSYGGAQETQYF. In DNA form, the CDR3 reads TGTGCCAGCAGTTACGGGGGGGCCCAAGAGACCCAGTACTTC.

The chain links TRBV5-1 to TRBJ2-7, with a weak D call TRBD1 (8 bases). The germline V and J ends were trimmed by 0 bases and 0 bases, with 16 bases remaining between them. This CDR3 region has 17 residues. Germline loops: CDR1 SGHRS, CDR2 YFSETQ. In DNA, the CDR3 is TGCGCCAGCAGCTTGGCTGGGGGGGGACAGGCCTCCTACGAGCAGTACTTC. It translates to CASSLAGGGQASYEQYF.

The chain combines TRBV4-3 with TRBJ1-3; TRBD1 might be the D (6 bases). With 1 base removed from V and 0 bases from J, the gap between germline ends came to 19 bases. Germline V CDR1 and CDR2: LGHNA, YSLEER. This CDR3 region has 19 residues. This chain's CDR3 is CASSQGLDSEFLSGNTIYF. The CDR3 DNA sequence: TGCGCCAGCAGCCAAGGTCTGGACAGCGAATTCCTCTCTGGAAACACCATATATTTT.